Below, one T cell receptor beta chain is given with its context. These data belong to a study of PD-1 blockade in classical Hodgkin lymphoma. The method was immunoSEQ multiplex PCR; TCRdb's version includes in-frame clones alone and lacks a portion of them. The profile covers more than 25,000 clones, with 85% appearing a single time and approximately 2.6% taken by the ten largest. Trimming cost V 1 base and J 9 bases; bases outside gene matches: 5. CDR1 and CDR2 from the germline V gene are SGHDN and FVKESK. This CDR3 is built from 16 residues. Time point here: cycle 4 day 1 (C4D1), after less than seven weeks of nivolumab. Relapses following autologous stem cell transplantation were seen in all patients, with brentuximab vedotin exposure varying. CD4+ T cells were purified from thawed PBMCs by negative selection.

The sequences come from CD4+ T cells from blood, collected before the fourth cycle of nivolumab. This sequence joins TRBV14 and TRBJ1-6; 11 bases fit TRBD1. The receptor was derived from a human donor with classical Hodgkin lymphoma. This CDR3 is CASSQGIGTGGSPLHF. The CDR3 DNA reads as TGTGCCAGCAGCCAAGGGATCGGGACAGGGGGTTCACCCCTCCACTTT.